The 29 T cell receptor beta chains below all came from one sample that was sequenced in a study of blood T cell repertoires in COVID-19. Produced via immunoSEQ multiplex PCR; TCRdb's table is partial and in-frame only. The table has about 93,000 clones, roughly 90% seen once. Sample: peripheral blood. These receptors all come from a man aged 50 or older with acute or convalescent COVID-19.

V gene TRBV2 combines with J gene TRBJ1-3; D unresolved. Germline V gene data show CDR1 as SNHLY and CDR2 as FYNNEI. The CDR3 contains 12 residues. V was cut by 6 bases and J by 0 bases, with 3 bases left in between. The CDR3 reads CASSVSGNTIYF. The CDR3 DNA reads TGTGCCAGCAGCGTCTCTGGAAACACCATATATTTT.

This chain joins TRBV21-1 and TRBJ2-3; no check of the table's D call, TRBD2, against the DNA was made. TRBV21-1 corresponds to a pseudogene. The CDR3 runs 17 residues. CDR3 nucleotides: TGTGCCAGCAGCAGAATTCAACTAGCGGTCCTTACAGATACGCAGTATTTT. Encoded protein: CASSRIQLAVLTDTQYF.

The chain couples TRBV28 to TRBJ1-4; TRBD1 is a possible D gene (5 bases). The CDR3 covers 14 residues. V was cut by 8 bases and J by 8 bases, with 18 bases left in between. In germline, CDR1 is MDHEN, CDR2 SYDVKM. This CDR3 is CASAPGGEGEKLFF. CDR3 DNA sequence: TGTGCCAGCGCCCCTGGGGGGGAAGGAGAAAAACTGTTTTTT.

The chain uses TRBV18 and TRBJ1-3; D might be TRBD1 (6 bases). V lost 6 bases and J lost 3, with 12 bases in between. The germline V gene has CDR1 KGHSH and CDR2 LQKENI. The CDR3 sequence is 14 residues long. CDR3 sequence (DNA): TGTGCCAGCTCCCCCCCAGGGGATGGAAACACCATATATTTT. This sequence encodes CASSPPGDGNTIYF. Full variable domain (remainder filled in from reference TRBV18 and TRBJ1-3): NAGVMQNPRHLVRRRGQEARLRCSPMKGHSHVYWYRQLPEEGLKFMVYLQKENIIDESGMPKERFSAEFPKEGPSILRIQQVVRGDSAAYFCASSPPGDGNTIYFGEGSWLTVV.

This chain joins TRBV19 and TRBJ1-2; D is undetermined. Germline CDR1 reads LNHDA; CDR2 reads SQIVND (reference sequence). The V end was cut by 10 bases, the J end by 7 bases, with 13 bases between. The CDR3 covers 11 residues. CDR3 coding DNA: TGTGCCATTACGGAGGGAGGTGGCTACACCTTC. This gives the protein CAITEGGGYTF.

J is TRBJ2-7 and V is TRBV18; weak D call: TRBD1 (6 bases). This CDR3 has 15 amino acids. Trimming removed 2 bases at V and 4 bases at J, with 15 bases between. CDR1 is KGHSH, CDR2 LQKENI, per germline. CDR3 in DNA: TGTGCCAGCTCACCAGTACCGGGACAAAGGTACGAGCAGTACTTC. Translated, it gives CASSPVPGQRYEQYF.

The rearrangement joins TRBV9 to TRBJ2-2; D gene uncertain. Germline V gives CDR1 SGDLS, CDR2 YYNGEE. Between the trimmed V and J ends, which lost 7 bases and 0 bases, there was a span of 10 bases. The CDR3 extends over 14 amino acids. The CDR3 reads CASAEPSNTGELFF. For the CDR3, the DNA is TGTGCCAGCGCGGAACCATCGAACACCGGGGAGCTGTTTTTT. Supplemented by reference TRBV9 and TRBJ2-2, the full variable domain reads DSGVTQTPKHLITATGQRVTLRCSPRSGDLSVYWYQQSLDQGLQFLIQYYNGEERAKGNILERFSAQQFPDLHSELNLSSLELGDSALYFCASAEPSNTGELFFGEGSRLTVL.

The chain uses TRBV19 and TRBJ2-7; possibly TRBD2 for D (6 bases). This CDR3 contains 13 residues. Germline values: CDR1 LNHDA, CDR2 SQIVND (reference sequence). V was clipped by 3 bases and J by 7 bases, with 13 bases between them. CDR3 loop: CASSMDFGGEQYV. The CDR3 DNA follows: TGTGCCAGTAGTATGGATTTTGGAGGGGAGCAGTACGTC.

This clone came up a few times. The chain combines TRBV3-1 (or the pseudogene TRBV3-2) with TRBJ2-3, with TRBD2 matching 7 bases. The CDR3 covers 15 residues. Germline lookup yields CDR1 LGHDT and CDR2 YNNKEL (reference sequence). With V trimmed by 2 bases and J by 2 bases, 4 bases remained unmatched. CDR3: CASSQSGLLTDTQYF. The CDR3, as DNA: TGTGCCAGCAGCCAATCGGGACTACTCACAGATACGCAGTATTTT.

This clone showed up just a few times. The chain has TRBV5-4 and TRBJ2-7; TRBD1 matches at 8 bases. The junction had 3 bases not matched to a gene; V was cut back by 2 bases and J by 2 bases. The CDR3 totals 14 residues. Germline V CDR1 and CDR2: SGHNT, YYREEE (reference sequence). The CDR3 DNA is TGTGCCAGCAGCTTTTCAGGGGGCGCCTACGAGCAGTACTTC. Translated, it gives CASSFSGGAYEQYF. Full variable domain (remainder filled in from reference TRBV5-4 and TRBJ2-7): ETGVTQSPTHLIKTRGQQVTLRCSSQSGHNTVSWYQQALGQGPQFIFQYYREEENGRGNFPPRFSGLQFPNYSSELNVNALELDDSALYLCASSFSGGAYEQYFGPGTRLTVT.

The chain employs TRBV7-9 and TRBJ2-5; D is unresolved. Germline V lookup: CDR1 SEHNR, CDR2 FQNEAQ (reference sequence). The CDR3 consists of 14 residues. V gave up 2 bases and J gave up 1 base, with 8 bases separating them. The DNA of the CDR3 is TGTGCCAGCAGCTTACTTGACATCCAAGAGACCCAGTACTTC. Protein product: CASSLLDIQETQYF.

The J gene is TRBJ1-1, the V gene TRBV5-1; D call uncertain. Trimming left V 0 bases short and J 5 bases short, with 14 bases between. This CDR3 has 15 amino acids. Germline CDR1 reads SGHRS; CDR2 reads YFSETQ. DNA for the CDR3: TGCGCCAGCAGCTTGGGACTACTTCGGGATACTGAAGCTTTCTTT. Encoded protein: CASSLGLLRDTEAFF.

The genes are TRBV2 and TRBJ1-5; a weak D match, TRBD1 (5 bases). CDR1 and CDR2 from the germline V gene are SNHLY and FYNNEI. V was clipped by 4 bases and J by 9 bases, with 19 bases between them. CDR3 length equals 15 residues. CDR3 DNA sequence: TGTGCCAGCAGTGGAGTGGAAGGGCCAGGGCCGCCCCAGCATTTT. Its translation: CASSGVEGPGPPQHF.

This chain uses TRBV21-1 with TRBJ1-1; the listed D gene, TRBD1, was not tested against the DNA. TRBV21-1 represents a pseudogene. The CDR3 has 18 amino acids. The CDR3 sequence: CASSKNMGQGPTETEAFF. CDR3 nucleotides: TGTGCCAGCAGCAAAAACATGGGACAGGGGCCCACGGAGACTGAAGCTTTCTTT.

The CDR3 nucleotides read TGTGCCAGCGTGTGGACAGGGTCTACGGATACGCAGTATTTT. This gives the protein CASVWTGSTDTQYF. The chain couples TRBV7-9 to TRBJ2-3, with 8 bases identical to TRBD1. The CDR3 has 14 amino acids. CDR1 is SEHNR, CDR2 FQNEAQ, per germline (reference sequence). Trimming removed 8 bases from V and 6 bases from J; junction bases left unmatched: 10.

The chain couples TRBV28 to TRBJ1-1; D is undetermined. Germline V CDR1 and CDR2: MDHEN, SYDVKM. V was cut by 2 bases and J by 1 base, with 5 bases left in between. The CDR3 sequence is 13 residues long. Here the CDR3 reads CASSLGQNTEAFF. CDR3 coding DNA: TGTGCCAGCAGTTTAGGGCAGAACACTGAAGCTTTCTTT.

The chain recombines TRBV19 with TRBJ1-3; D call uncertain. This CDR3 is built from 16 residues. The V gene lost 7 bases and the J gene lost 0 bases, with 16 bases spanning the gap. Per the germline V gene, CDR1 is LNHDA and CDR2 is SQIVND (reference sequence). The DNA for the CDR3 is TGTGCCAGTACCGACCCGTACAGAGTCTCTGGAAACACCATATATTTT. Protein product: CASTDPYRVSGNTIYF.

This rearrangement joins TRBV7-9 to TRBJ1-2, with 9 nucleotides matching TRBD1. With 1 base clipped from V and 5 bases from J, the junction kept 11 bases outside the gene matches. This CDR3 spans 17 amino acids. The germline CDR1 and CDR2 sequences are SEHNR and FQNEAQ (reference sequence). The CDR3 protein is CASSLVTVGQGLYGYTF. The CDR3 nucleotides are TGTGCCAGCAGCTTAGTTACGGTGGGACAGGGTCTTTATGGCTACACCTTC.

V and J are TRBV2 and TRBJ1-2, with D possibly TRBD1 on 5 matching bases. This CDR3 spans 13 amino acids. Germline V gene data show CDR1 as SNHLY and CDR2 as FYNNEI. The germline V and J ends were trimmed by 3 bases and 7 bases, with 12 bases remaining between them. The CDR3 loop is CASSDAREFGYTF. The CDR3 bases are TGTGCCAGCAGTGACGCCAGGGAATTTGGCTACACCTTC.

CDR3 coding DNA: TGTGCCAGCAGTCTCCCGGGAGGGCCGGTCGGGGAGCTGTTTTTT. It encodes CASSLPGGPVGELFF. The chain carries TRBV28 and TRBJ2-2; 8 bases map to TRBD2. The ends lost 5 bases at V and 7 bases at J; junction bases unmatched: 9. This CDR3 has 15 residues. The germline CDR1 and CDR2 sequences are MDHEN and SYDVKM.

The rearrangement links TRBV28 to TRBJ2-7; 11 nucleotides line up with TRBD2. V was clipped by 3 bases and J by 6 bases; unmatched bases: 4. This CDR3 contains 14 residues. Per the germline V gene, CDR1 is MDHEN and CDR2 is SYDVKM. This CDR3 reads CASSFLAGGFEQYF. The CDR3 DNA reads as TGTGCCAGCAGTTTTCTAGCGGGAGGATTCGAGCAGTACTTC.

The genes are TRBV19 and TRBJ1-2, with TRBD1 as a possible D gene (6 bases). CDR1 is LNHDA, CDR2 SQIVND, per germline (reference sequence). The germline V and J ends were trimmed by 0 bases and 6 bases, with 8 bases remaining between them. The CDR3 is 13 residues long. CDR3 nucleotides: TGTGCCAGTAGTATAGATCACAGGGATGGCTACACCTTC. This codes for CASSIDHRDGYTF.

The V call is TRBV13, the J call TRBJ2-1; 12 bases are shared with TRBD2. V lost 4 bases, J lost 4 bases, and 2 bases stayed unmatched. In germline, CDR1 is PRHDT, CDR2 FYEKMQ (reference sequence). The CDR3 runs to 15 residues. In DNA, the CDR3 is TGTGCCAGCAGCTATCTAGCGGGGGGGTACAATGAGCAGTTCTTC. It encodes CASSYLAGGYNEQFF. The variable domain in full, completed from reference TRBV13 and TRBJ2-1, reads AAGVIQSPRHLIKEKRETATLKCYPIPRHDTVYWYQQGPGQDPQFLISFYEKMQSDKGSIPDRFSAQQFSDYHSELNMSSLELGDSALYFCASSYLAGGYNEQFFGPGTRLTVL.

The gene calls are TRBV5-1 and TRBJ2-7, with D perhaps matching TRBD1 (6 bases). Trimming took 4 bases from V and 1 from J, leaving 15 bases between them. The CDR3 is made up of 15 amino acids. Germline V gene sequence: CDR1 SGHRS, CDR2 YFSETQ. The CDR3 coding sequence is TGCGCCAGCAGCCGGATAGGGACACCTTCCTACGAGCAGTACTTC. Translation gives CASSRIGTPSYEQYF.

Written as DNA, the CDR3 is TGTGCCAGCAGTTTATCGGGCGGGAGCGGGCATGAGCAGTTCTTC. Its translation: CASSLSGGSGHEQFF. V gene TRBV27 combines with J gene TRBJ2-1; 7 nucleotides agree with TRBD2. The J segment lost 8 bases and the V segment lost 0 bases, leaving 7 bases of the junction unmatched. Per the germline V gene, CDR1 is MNHEY and CDR2 is SMNVEV (reference sequence). The CDR3 has 15 residues.

The chain joins TRBV30 to TRBJ1-1; 7 positions agree with TRBD1. The CDR3 loop spans 14 amino acids. The germline gives CDR1 GTSNPN, CDR2 SVGIG (reference sequence). V lost 7 bases to trimming and J lost 2 bases; unmatched junction nucleotides: 10. DNA of the CDR3: TGTGCCTACCAACAGGGGCCGTTCAACACTGAAGCTTTCTTT. Residues: CAYQQGPFNTEAFF.

The chain employs TRBV5-1 and TRBJ2-1; the D gene is possibly TRBD2 (6 bases). With 4 bases removed from V and 8 bases from J, the gap between germline ends came to 16 bases. Germline lookup yields CDR1 SGHRS and CDR2 YFSETQ. The CDR3 covers 14 residues. CDR3 in amino acids: CASSRSRRDDEQFF. For the CDR3, the DNA is TGCGCCAGCAGCCGTAGTAGGCGGGACGATGAGCAGTTCTTC.

J is TRBJ1-1 and V is TRBV3-1 (or the pseudogene TRBV3-2), with D possibly TRBD1 on 5 matching bases. V lost 4 bases to trimming and J lost 3 bases, with 18 bases between them. The CDR3 runs 16 residues. The germline CDR1 and CDR2 sequences are LGHDT and YNNKEL (reference sequence). CDR3 DNA: TGTGCCAGCAGCCGCCAACAGACAGCGCGGCACACTGAAGCTTTCTTT. Translation gives CASSRQQTARHTEAFF.

The chain recombines TRBV9 with TRBJ2-5; a possible D gene is TRBD2 (6 bases). Trimming took off 3 bases at V and 3 bases at J, with 15 bases between the two ends. The germline gives CDR1 SGDLS, CDR2 YYNGEE. CDR3 length: 15 amino acids. Here the CDR3 DNA reads TGTGCCAGCAGCGCTCCCAGAGGAGGGAAAGAGACCCAGTACTTC. This codes for CASSAPRGGKETQYF.